The 23 T cell receptor beta chains in this list originate from one sample, sequenced in a study of cytomegalovirus exposure and HLA in healthy donors. Clones were read by immunoSEQ multiplex PCR, and TCRdb kept only the in-frame ones, dropping some. The profile covers about 78,000 clones, with 96% appearing a single time and 1.6% taken by the ten largest. The source material was PBMCs. The receptors originated from a man aged 18 to 29 in good health and CMV-seropositive.

V gene TRBV7-2 combines with J gene TRBJ1-3; D not resolved. The length of the CDR3 is 15 residues. Germline V CDR1 and CDR2: SGHTA, FQGNSA. Trimming shortened V by 3 bases and J by 0 bases, and 9 bases separated the two germline ends. The CDR3: CASSFGGNSGNTIYF. As DNA, the CDR3 is TGTGCCAGCAGCTTTGGAGGCAACTCTGGAAACACCATATATTTT.

The V gene is TRBV10-1, the J gene TRBJ2-1; 8 bases match TRBD2. The germline V gene encodes CDR1 WNHNN and CDR2 SYGVQD (reference sequence). With V trimmed by 2 bases and J by 7 bases, 10 bases remained unmatched. The CDR3 is made up of 16 amino acids. CDR3 sequence reads: CASSEREREIRNEQFF. The CDR3 bases are TGCGCCAGCAGTGAGCGGGAGCGGGAGATACGGAATGAGCAGTTCTTC.

The V call is TRBV29-1, the J call TRBJ1-2; the D gene is possibly TRBD1 (6 bases). Trimming removed 1 base from V and 5 bases from J, with 14 bases in between. The CDR3 has 14 amino acids. CDR1 is SQVTM, CDR2 ANQGSEA, per germline. CDR3 sequence reads: CSVEGSQGKYGYTF. The DNA of the CDR3 is TGCAGCGTTGAAGGATCACAGGGAAAGTATGGCTACACCTTC.

V is TRBV25-1 and J is TRBJ2-2; D is unresolved. From germline, CDR1 is MGHDK and CDR2 SYGVNS. The CDR3 spans 12 residues. V gave up 3 bases and J gave up 5 bases, with 4 bases separating them. In DNA, the CDR3 is TGTGCCAGCAGTGATTTAACCGGGGAGCTGTTTTTT. Its protein is CASSDLTGELFF.

The chain carries TRBV5-4 and TRBJ1-1, with 7 bases that match TRBD1. Germline CDR1 SGHNT, CDR2 YYREEE (reference sequence). The CDR3 contains 14 residues. The ends lost 1 base at V and 5 bases at J; junction bases unmatched: 5. The CDR3 spells CASSLRQGNTEAFF. As DNA, the CDR3 is TGTGCCAGCAGCTTGCGACAGGGAAATACTGAAGCTTTCTTT.

The J gene is TRBJ1-1, the V gene TRBV6-5; 7 bases are a match to TRBD1. The CDR3 totals 13 residues. Trimming cost V 2 bases and J 4 bases; bases outside gene matches: 1. Germline values: CDR1 MNHEY, CDR2 SVGAGI. This chain's CDR3 is CASSYRQGTEAFF. CDR3 nucleotides: TGTGCCAGCAGTTACCGACAGGGCACTGAAGCTTTCTTT.

The V call is TRBV9, the J call TRBJ2-1; TRBD2 aligns across 9 bases. The CDR3 is made up of 15 amino acids. J lost 6 bases, V lost 0 bases, and 4 bases had no gene match. Per the germline V gene, CDR1 is SGDLS and CDR2 is YYNGEE. This CDR3 is CASSVVAGVANEQFF. CDR3 sequence (DNA): TGTGCCAGCAGCGTAGTAGCGGGAGTTGCCAATGAGCAGTTCTTC. Full variable domain (rest looked up from reference TRBV9 and TRBJ2-1): DSGVTQTPKHLITATGQRVTLRCSPRSGDLSVYWYQQSLDQGLQFLIQYYNGEERAKGNILERFSAQQFPDLHSELNLSSLELGDSALYFCASSVVAGVANEQFFGPGTRLTVL.

The chain carries TRBV21-1 and TRBJ2-3; the table's D gene call, TRBD2, was not cross checked with the DNA. TRBV21-1 is a known pseudogene. The CDR3 sequence is 12 residues long. Written as DNA, the CDR3 is TGTGCCAGCAGCAAAGTGGAGGGTACGCAGTATTTT. Amino acids: CASSKVEGTQYF.

V is TRBV4-1 and J is TRBJ2-7, with TRBD2 identical over 12 bases. Germline assignment: CDR1 MGHRA and CDR2 YSYEKL. V trimming: 4 bases; J trimming: 5 bases; junction bases outside the gene matches: 9. The CDR3 length is 16 residues. The CDR3 DNA reads as TGCGCCAGCAGCCTCGAGACTAGCGGGAGAATCGACGAGCAGTACTTC. This encodes CASSLETSGRIDEQYF.

V and J are TRBV2 and TRBJ2-2; possibly TRBD1 for D (6 bases). The germline V gene encodes CDR1 SNHLY and CDR2 FYNNEI. The length of the CDR3 is 15 residues. The V gene lost 4 bases and the J gene lost 4 bases, with 13 bases spanning the gap. CDR3 sequence (DNA): TGTGCCAGCAGTGTAGGGGGTGGGGTCACCGGGGAGCTGTTTTTT. It is translated as CASSVGGGVTGELFF.

The chain couples TRBV7-8 to TRBJ2-3; D is ambiguous. This CDR3 spans 15 amino acids. Trimming stripped 1 base from V and 0 bases from J, with 8 bases between. Germline CDR1 reads SGHVS; CDR2 reads FQNEAQ. The DNA of the CDR3 is TGTGCCAGCAGCTTAGGGGTGCGGAGCACAGATACGCAGTATTTT. Its translation is CASSLGVRSTDTQYF.

This chain links TRBV5-4 with TRBJ2-3; TRBD2 agrees at 8 bases. The germline CDR1 and CDR2 sequences are SGHNT and YYREEE (reference sequence). This CDR3 comprises 15 residues. V trimming: 4 bases; J trimming: 0 bases; junction bases outside the gene matches: 4. CDR3 coding DNA: TGTGCCAGCAGCCGTAGCGGGACTAGCACAGATACGCAGTATTTT. It translates to CASSRSGTSTDTQYF.

V and J are TRBV30 and TRBJ2-1, with D perhaps TRBD2 (6 bases). V dropped 2 bases and J dropped 0 bases, with 8 bases sitting between them. The CDR3 is made up of 14 amino acids. The germline V gene has CDR1 GTSNPN and CDR2 SVGIG (reference sequence). The CDR3 loop reads CAWSTGDSYNEQFF. CDR3 DNA: TGTGCCTGGAGTACGGGAGACTCCTACAATGAGCAGTTCTTC.

This chain links TRBV7-9 with TRBJ1-4; TRBD1 might be the D (6 bases). The CDR3 has 16 amino acids. From germline, CDR1 is SEHNR and CDR2 FQNEAQ (reference sequence). V was trimmed by 4 bases and J by 0 bases, leaving 12 bases between them. The CDR3 region is CASSYRDISTNEKLFF. The CDR3 DNA sequence: TGTGCCAGCAGCTATCGGGACATTTCAACTAATGAAAAACTGTTTTTT.

The genes are TRBV10-3 and TRBJ2-2; possible D gene TRBD1, 5 bases. With 11 bases removed from V and 7 bases from J, the gap between germline ends came to 20 bases. Germline V lookup: CDR1 ENHRY, CDR2 SYGVKD. This CDR3 comprises 14 residues. The CDR3: CASRAGSGDGELFF. The CDR3 DNA reads as TGTGCCTCCAGGGCAGGGTCCGGTGACGGGGAGCTGTTTTTT.

The CDR3 spells CASSSTGTRNTGELFF. The CDR3 bases are TGCGCCAGCAGCTCCACCGGGACACGTAACACCGGGGAGCTGTTTTTT. The V call is TRBV5-1, the J call TRBJ2-2; D perhaps matches TRBD1 (6 bases). The CDR3 covers 16 residues. In germline, CDR1 is SGHRS, CDR2 YFSETQ. Deletions cut 3 bases from V and 2 bases from J, with 14 bases between.

This chain joins TRBV7-8 and TRBJ2-7; the match to TRBD1 covers 8 bases. The germline V gene encodes CDR1 SGHVS and CDR2 FQNEAQ. This CDR3 contains 15 residues. The V and J ends lost 5 bases and 2 bases, in that order; junction bases with no gene match: 8. In nucleotides, the CDR3 is TGTGCCAGCAGCGACAGGGGTCGAAACGCCTACGAGCAGTACTTC. Its translation is CASSDRGRNAYEQYF.

The chain combines TRBV11-2 with TRBJ2-7; D unclear. The CDR3 length is 12 residues. Trimming stripped 4 bases from V and 1 base from J, with 5 bases between. Per germline, CDR1 SGHAT and CDR2 FQNNGV. CDR3 sequence (DNA): TGTGCCAGCAGCTCCCTTTCCTACGAGCAGTACTTC. This sequence encodes CASSSLSYEQYF.

The chain employs TRBV21-1 and TRBJ2-4; the table assigns TRBD2, which was not confirmed against the DNA. TRBV21-1 is marked as a pseudogene. The CDR3 covers 19 residues. The CDR3 coding sequence is TGTGCCAGCAGCAAAGCGGCTAGCAGACTAATTCTAGCCAAAAACATTCAGTACTTC. Residues: CASSKAASRLILAKNIQYF.

V gene TRBV28 combines with J gene TRBJ2-2; 9 bases fit TRBD1. J gave up 8 bases and V 6 bases, and 13 bases lay outside the gene matches. The CDR3 runs 16 residues. Germline V gives CDR1 MDHEN, CDR2 SYDVKM. Here the CDR3 reads CASRSTKGQGSGELFF. In nucleotides, the CDR3 is TGTGCCAGCAGATCAACGAAGGGACAGGGTTCTGGGGAGCTGTTTTTT.

The chain carries TRBV11-2 and TRBJ2-6; the D is unclear. The CDR3 loop spans 16 amino acids. V was shortened by 0 bases and J by 0 bases, with 6 bases between the two germline ends. Germline V gene data show CDR1 as SGHAT and CDR2 as FQNNGV. The CDR3 region has the DNA TGTGCCAGCAGCTTAGAATCGGGCTCTGGGGCCAACGTCCTGACTTTC. Residues: CASSLESGSGANVLTF.

The V gene is TRBV10-1, the J gene TRBJ2-7, with a tentative D call TRBD1 (5 bases). This CDR3 has 15 amino acids. Germline V gene data show CDR1 as WNHNN and CDR2 as SYGVQD (reference sequence). Between the trimmed V and J ends, which lost 4 bases and 3 bases, there was a span of 16 bases. CDR3 DNA sequence: TGCGCCAGCAGTGGAAGACAGTTGAGACGCTACGAGCAGTACTTC. Protein: CASSGRQLRRYEQYF.

The rearrangement joins TRBV11-2 to TRBJ2-7; 9 bases agree with TRBD2. The CDR3 covers 14 residues. From germline, CDR1 is SGHAT and CDR2 FQNNGV. With V trimmed by 1 base and J by 4 bases, 2 bases remained unmatched. CDR3: CASSLGGLAYEQYF. In nucleotides, the CDR3 is TGTGCCAGCAGCTTAGGGGGACTAGCTTACGAGCAGTACTTC. Supplemented by reference TRBV11-2 and TRBJ2-7, the full variable domain reads EAGVAQSPRYKIIEKRQSVAFWCNPISGHATLYWYQQILGQGPKLLIQFQNNGVVDDSQLPKDRFSAERLKGVDSTLKIQPAKLEDSAVYLCASSLGGLAYEQYFGPGTRLTVT.